The clone carrying this T cell receptor beta chain was found a few times. Its matching antigen is unknown. From the reads, TCRdb called clonotypes with MiXCR, one entry per CDR3 protein. The sample lists 550,000 to 700,000 distinct CDR3 sequences; around two fifths were seen once. Between the trimmed V and J ends, which lost 10 bases and 4 bases, there was a span of 13 bases. The length of the CDR3 is 12 residues. In germline, CDR1 is SEHNR, CDR2 FQNEAQ (reference sequence). These data come from a study of T cell repertoires in cytomegalovirus infection. Study-wide context: It can be stated that public TCR beta signatures indicated CMV infection as well as a matching HLA type. Study results and limitations: Dominant in the ex vivo response were TCR beta clonotypes restricted by HLA-C and specific for CMV.

This receptor was obtained from a human donor in good health (CMV status not recorded). Some clones in this sample may be carry-over from other donors' samples. This chain joins TRBV7-9 and TRBJ1-1; D is unclear. The sequencing used cultured PBMCs, collected from culture after CMV antigen stimulation. The CDR3 sequence is CATESLGTEAFF. CDR3 DNA: TGTGCCACCGAAAGCCTCGGCACTGAAGCTTTCTTT.